This T cell receptor beta chain came from a study of vaccination and CD4 T cells after COVID-19. In its sample, this clonotype was seen a few times. Its antigen remains unknown. Sequencing of the DNA from cultured CD4+ T cells was carried out with the Oncomine TCR Beta short-read assay. TCRdb re-called the PCR reads with MiXCR, one entry per CDR3 protein. The sample has 2,000 or so distinct CDR3 sequences; 15% are singletons. General observations from the study: Post-infection sampling omitted early timepoints and covered relatively few convalescent patients.

Treatment: approximately nine-day PBMC culture with coronavirus spike peptide pools or control peptides (ViraFEST assay). Investigators obtained the unexposed donor's CD4+ T cells before the COVID-19 pandemic (2011-2018). This CDR3 comprises 13 residues. Trimming took 5 bases from V and 8 from J; bases not matched to a gene: 8. Germline loops: CDR1 DFQATT, CDR2 SNEGSKA (reference sequence). The clonotype originates from a human donor in good health. The rearrangement uses TRBV20-1 and TRBJ1-4, with 7 positions matching TRBD1. The sample comprised CD4+ T cells from blood, cultured in vitro. CDR3 in amino acids: CSARQGFGEKLFF. The CDR3 DNA is TGCAGTGCTCGACAGGGATTCGGAGAAAAACTGTTTTTT.